The clone carrying this TCR beta chain was detected many times. Its antigen is unidentified. Quantitative 5'-RACE with molecular barcodes generated TCR beta libraries. TCRdb re-derived calls from the 5' RACE reads in MiXCR, one entry per CDR3 protein. The sample has some 180,000 distinct CDR3 sequences; 18% are singletons. These data come from a study of CD8 T cells in ankylosing spondylitis. Study-level points and caveats: Past research had described some motif variants in reactive arthritis synovial fluid and blood.

The CDR3 consists of 14 residues. CDR1 MNHEY and CDR2 SVGAGI come from the germline V gene. Trimming took 3 bases from V and 2 from J, leaving 11 bases between them. The source material was blood, either unsorted or a sorted T cell fraction (not recorded which). The receptor comes from a male donor aged 10 to 30 with ankylosing spondylitis or in good health (not recorded which). The rearrangement uses TRBV6-5 and TRBJ2-7; tentative D call: TRBD2 (6 bases). CDR3 residues: CASSYGGNPYEQYF. CDR3 in DNA: TGTGCCAGCAGTTATGGCGGGAATCCCTACGAGCAGTACTTC.